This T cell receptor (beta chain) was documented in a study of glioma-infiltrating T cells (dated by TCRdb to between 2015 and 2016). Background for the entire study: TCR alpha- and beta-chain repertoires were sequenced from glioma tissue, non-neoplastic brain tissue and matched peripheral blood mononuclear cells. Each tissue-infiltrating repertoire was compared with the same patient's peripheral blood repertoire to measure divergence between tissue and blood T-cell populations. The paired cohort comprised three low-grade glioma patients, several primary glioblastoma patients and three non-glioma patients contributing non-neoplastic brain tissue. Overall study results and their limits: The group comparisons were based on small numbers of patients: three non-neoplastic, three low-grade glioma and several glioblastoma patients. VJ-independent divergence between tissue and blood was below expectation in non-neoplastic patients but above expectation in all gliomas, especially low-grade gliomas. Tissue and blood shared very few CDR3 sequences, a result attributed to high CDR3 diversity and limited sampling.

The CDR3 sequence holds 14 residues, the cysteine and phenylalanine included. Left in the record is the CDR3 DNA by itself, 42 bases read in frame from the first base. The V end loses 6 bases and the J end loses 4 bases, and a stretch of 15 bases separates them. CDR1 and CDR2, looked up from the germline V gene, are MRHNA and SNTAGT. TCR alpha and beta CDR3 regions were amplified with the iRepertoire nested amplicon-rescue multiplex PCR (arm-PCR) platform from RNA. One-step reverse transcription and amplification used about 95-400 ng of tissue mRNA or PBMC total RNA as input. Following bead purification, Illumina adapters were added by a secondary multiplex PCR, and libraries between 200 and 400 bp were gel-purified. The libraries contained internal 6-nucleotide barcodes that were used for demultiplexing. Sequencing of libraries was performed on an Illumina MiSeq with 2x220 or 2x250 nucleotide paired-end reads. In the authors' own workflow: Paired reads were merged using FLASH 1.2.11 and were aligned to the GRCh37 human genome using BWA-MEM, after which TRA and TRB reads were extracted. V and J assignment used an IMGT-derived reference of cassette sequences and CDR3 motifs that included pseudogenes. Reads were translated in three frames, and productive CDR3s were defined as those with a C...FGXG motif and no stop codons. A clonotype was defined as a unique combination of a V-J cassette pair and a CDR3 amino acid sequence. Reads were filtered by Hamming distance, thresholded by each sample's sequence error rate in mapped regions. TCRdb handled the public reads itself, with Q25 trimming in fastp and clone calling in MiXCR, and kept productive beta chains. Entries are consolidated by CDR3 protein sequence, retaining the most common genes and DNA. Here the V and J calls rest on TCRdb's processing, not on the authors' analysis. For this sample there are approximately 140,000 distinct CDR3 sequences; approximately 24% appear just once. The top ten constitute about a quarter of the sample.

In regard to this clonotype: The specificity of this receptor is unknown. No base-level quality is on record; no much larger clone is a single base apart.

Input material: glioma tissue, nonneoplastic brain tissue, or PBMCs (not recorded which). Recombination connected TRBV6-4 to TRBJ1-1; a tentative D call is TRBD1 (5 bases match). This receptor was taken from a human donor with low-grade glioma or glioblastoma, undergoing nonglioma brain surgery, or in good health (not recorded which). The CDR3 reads CASSLGQDPTEAFF. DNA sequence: TGTGCCAGCAGCCTGGGGCAGGACCCCACTGAAGCTTTCTTT.